This T cell receptor (beta chain) derives from a study of molecular identifiers for immune sequencing clone quantification. Listed TCR primers and previously described methods were used for bulk TCR libraries. TCRdb passed the PCR reads through MiXCR, listing each CDR3 protein once. Here the sample spans hundreds of thousands of distinct CDR3 sequences, around 21% being singletons. This clonotype was picked up many times. This receptor was taken from a human donor in good health. Some libraries in this study had Jurkat cell RNA spiked in. Sequencing used naive CD8+ T cells from blood, with Jurkat cell RNA spiked in. Subset in this sample: FACS-sorted CD8+CD4-CCR7+CD45RA+ naive T cells.

The CDR3 sequence: CATSRPAGLNTEAFF. The DNA of the CDR3 is TGTGCCACCAGCAGACCCGCGGGTCTGAACACTGAAGCTTTCTTT. The chain employs TRBV15 and TRBJ1-1, with unresolved D. This CDR3 is 15 amino acids long. Trimming shortened V by 2 bases and J by 0 bases, and 10 bases separated the two germline ends. Germline values: CDR1 LNHNV, CDR2 YYDKDF (reference sequence).